Listed here is a single T cell receptor (beta chain). The data were obtained in a study of cytomegalovirus exposure and HLA in healthy donors. Sequenced by immunoSEQ multiplex PCR; TCRdb stores in-frame clones only, minus some. The sample yields about 120,000 clones, approximately 81% seen once. The source material was PBMCs. The sequence came from a woman between 25 and 40 years old in good health and CMV-seronegative.

Here the CDR3 DNA reads TGTGCCAGCAGTGACTCTTCAGGGGGCGAGCAGTACTTC. Translation gives CASSDSSGGEQYF. The chain is built from TRBV6-4 and TRBJ2-7; 7 positions match TRBD1. J gave up 6 bases and V 0 bases, and 2 bases lay outside the gene matches. CDR1 and CDR2 from the germline V gene are MRHNA and SNTAGT. The length of the CDR3 is 13 residues.